The 5 T cell receptor beta chains listed next were all sequenced from one sample in a study of T cell repertoires in cytomegalovirus infection. TCRdb redid the calling of the reads with MiXCR, one entry per CDR3 protein. This sample has a few hundred thousand distinct CDR3 sequences, with approximately 26% found just once. The sample taken for sequencing was PBMCs. These receptor sequences come from a human donor in good health (CMV status not recorded). Some clones in this sample may be carry-over from other donors' samples.

Worth noting for this clonotype: One end of the junction does not line up with germline, which may come from a read error. This rearrangement joins TRBV20-1 to TRBJ2-7; D is ambiguous. CDR1 DFQATT and CDR2 SNEGSKA come from the germline V gene (reference sequence). This CDR3 region has 13 residues. The CDR3 loop is CSARDQDSHEQYF. The CDR3 DNA follows: TGCAGTGCTAGAGACCAAGACTCCCACGAGCAGTACTTC.

J is TRBJ1-1 and V is TRBV12-3 or TRBV12-4; weak D call: TRBD1 (6 bases). This CDR3 is built from 14 residues. Trimming removed 7 bases from V and 0 bases from J, with 12 bases in between. In DNA, the CDR3 is TGTGCCAGCACCTGGACAGCTTTGAACACTGAAGCTTTCTTT. Translation: CASTWTALNTEAFF.

The table lists this clonotype with a few counts. The rearrangement links TRBV14 to TRBJ1-1; possible D gene TRBD1, 5 bases. The CDR3 covers 15 residues. CDR1 and CDR2 (germline): SGHDN, FVKESK. V was shortened by 3 bases and J by 1 base, with 12 bases between the two germline ends. The CDR3 spells CASSQIIDRNTEAFF. DNA of the CDR3: TGTGCCAGCAGCCAGATTATTGACAGGAACACTGAAGCTTTCTTT.

This clonotype appeared many times. CDR3 amino acids: CASSLAPPNTQYF. The CDR3 DNA follows: TGTGCCAGCAGCTTAGCCCCCCCAAATACGCAGTATTTT. This rearrangement joins TRBV7-2 to TRBJ2-3, with D uncertain. The length of the CDR3 is 13 residues. Germline assignment: CDR1 SGHTA and CDR2 FQGNSA. V shed 0 bases and J shed 7 bases, with 8 bases lying between them.

This sequence joins TRBV12-3 or TRBV12-4 and TRBJ1-1; tentative D call: TRBD1 (5 bases). V was cut by 7 bases and J by 7 bases, with 19 bases left in between. The CDR3 spans 14 residues. The CDR3 protein is CASIPGMLGGEAFF. CDR3 nucleotides: TGTGCCAGCATCCCAGGGATGTTGGGGGGTGAAGCTTTCTTT.